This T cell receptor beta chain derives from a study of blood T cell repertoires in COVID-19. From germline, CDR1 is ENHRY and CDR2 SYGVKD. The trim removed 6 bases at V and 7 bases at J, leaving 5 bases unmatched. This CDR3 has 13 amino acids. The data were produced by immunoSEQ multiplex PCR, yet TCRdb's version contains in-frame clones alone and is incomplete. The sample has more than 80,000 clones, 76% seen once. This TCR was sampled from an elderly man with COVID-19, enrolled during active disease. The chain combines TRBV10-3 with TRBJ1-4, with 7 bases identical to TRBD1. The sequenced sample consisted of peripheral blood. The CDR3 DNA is TGTGCCATCAGAGGGGGCGCGGGTGAAAAACTGTTTTTT. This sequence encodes CAIRGGAGEKLFF.